This T cell receptor beta chain was identified in a study of T cells after yellow fever vaccination (dated by TCRdb to between 2019 and 2020). In terms of the full investigation: The SMART-Seq v4 Ultra Low Input RNA kit was used to prepare libraries from fractions with low cell numbers. Bulk TCR alpha and beta repertoires were sequenced longitudinally to track T-cell clones before and after primary and booster YFV17D yellow fever vaccination. The cohort comprised two healthy male donors, one aged 18 to 30 and one aged 30 to 40 years. Blood was collected at multiple timepoints before and after primary and secondary immunization, and bulk PBMC replicates and cell subsets were isolated. Study-wide findings and limitations: A small share of clonotypes occurred in both CD4 and CD8 compartments, likely arising from convergent recombination. The secondary T-cell response was weaker than the primary response but faster, peaking on day 5 instead of day 15. Because abundant contaminating clonotypes from the bulk population could be contained in FACS-sorted repertoires, computational filtering was required. Most clones expanded after primary vaccination (almost 97% of CD4 and about 85% of CD8) were re-detected after the booster, suggesting that broad memory maintenance occurred. Because only two donors were included in the study, the extent to which the findings can be generalized is limited.

TCR cDNA was synthesized by 5'RACE template switching, through which a universal primer site and unique molecular identifiers were introduced. cDNA synthesis was primed from both the TCR alpha and TCR beta constant segments. Library amplification involved two PCR steps, and the second step added sample barcodes and sequencing adapters. Libraries were sequenced on Illumina HiSeq 2500 (2x100 bp) or NovaSeq (2x150 bp). On the authors' methods: Reads were demultiplexed and collapsed into UMI consensus sequences with MIGEC, and V(D)J alignment was performed with MiXCR. Vaccine-responding clonotypes were identified with edgeR using replicate PBMC samples, with FDR below 0.01 and a log2 fold change above 5 up to day 15 being required. Bulk clonotypes were assigned CD4 or CD8 identity according to which sequenced CD4 or CD8 repertoire held them at higher abundance. TCRdb reran the public reads through fastp at Q25 and MiXCR, keeping productive beta chains. Identical CDR3 protein sequences are pooled into one entry, listed with their most common genes and DNA. The V and J calls reflect TCRdb's pipeline rather than the authors' work. The sample table lists roughly 120,000 distinct CDR3 sequences, 6% to 8% of them with a count of one. The ten largest account for about 2.7% of the sample.

Looking up the germline V gene yields CDR1 SGHTA and CDR2 FQGTGA. The germline V and J ends show losses of 5 bases and 8 bases respectively, and no gene match explains 15 bases of the junction. The CDR3 spans 16 residues, from the cysteine through the phenylalanine. This entry keeps only the CDR3 DNA: 48 bases, framed from base 1. The table lists this clonotype with many counts. Its binding antigen is unknown. No much larger clone exists at a distance of one base, and base qualities are not known. The treatment or condition label here, explained by the study, means: live attenuated yellow fever vaccine strain. PBMCs were isolated from peripheral blood using a standard Ficoll-Paque protocol. Dynabeads CD4 and CD8 positive selection kits were used to isolate CD4 and CD8 T-cell fractions. RNA was extracted with TriZol from bulk PBMCs, CD4 and CD8 fractions, and dextramer-positive and dextramer-negative fractions.

The material sequenced was CD4+ T cells sorted from PBMCs, taken 10 to 11 days after the first yellow fever vaccination. This sequence was found in a man younger than 35 who received the YFV17D yellow fever vaccine. The chain joins TRBV7-3 to TRBJ1-2; TRBD1 agrees with 9 junctional bases. The CDR3 is CASSPEQGALVGGYTF. The bases are TGTGCCAGCAGCCCGGAACAGGGGGCTCTCGTGGGGGGCTACACCTTC.